A selection of T cell receptor beta chains follows, all from one sample in a study of T cell responses to AZD1222 COVID-19 vaccine. This table comes from immunoSEQ multiplex PCR, and its TCRdb copy is limited to in-frame clones, with some not included. The profile shows 85,000 to 110,000 clones, 91% of them singletons. The sequences come from peripheral blood, collected on day 0 of AZD1222 vaccination. These receptors originate from an adult in good health. Both conserved end residues are part of each CDR3. Fields, in order: CDR3 protein, CDR3 DNA, J gene, V gene, D gene, clone size. D genes are given only for firm matches. The listing skips clone size in some rows; elsewhere it reads once, few, many or a size class.

CASSADSHYGYTF	TGTGCCAGCAGTGCGGACAGTCACTATGGCTACACCTTC	TRBJ1-2	TRBV28	-	-
CASSLGNRERYTF	TGTGCCAGCAGTTTAGGTAATCGAGAGCGCTACACCTTC	TRBJ1-2	TRBV28	-	-
CASTAGGPGNTIYF	TGTGCCAGCACCGCGGGGGGCCCTGGAAACACCATATATTTT	TRBJ1-3	TRBV6-5	-	-
CASRSDRELTAQHF	TGTGCCAGCAGATCGGACAGGGAGCTTACGGCCCAGCATTTT	TRBJ1-5	TRBV2	TRBD1	-
CASSAPGQGVYEQYF	TGTGCCAGCTCAGCTCCGGGACAGGGGGTCTACGAGCAGTACTTC	TRBJ2-7	TRBV18	TRBD1	-
CASSLSPSSLSTDTQYF	TGCGCCAGCAGCTTGTCTCCATCCTCCCTTAGCACAGATACGCAGTATTTT	TRBJ2-3	TRBV5-1	-	-
CASSTTGGEREKLFF	TGTGCCAGTAGTACCACAGGGGGAGAAAGGGAAAAACTGTTTTTT	TRBJ1-4	TRBV19	TRBD1	-
CASRRLAGGYTGELFF	TGTGCCAGCAGGAGGCTAGCGGGAGGGTACACCGGGGAGCTGTTTTTT	TRBJ2-2	TRBV2	TRBD2	once
CASSIVSGADNQPQHF	TGTGCCAGTAGTATTGTGTCAGGGGCGGACAATCAGCCCCAGCATTTT	TRBJ1-5	TRBV19	-	-
CASSQEASGRYLIREQFF	TGCGCCAGCAGCCAAGAGGCTAGCGGGAGGTATTTAATTCGTGAGCAGTTCTTC	TRBJ2-1	TRBV4-1	TRBD2	-
CASSLMRESREQYF	TGTGCCAGCAGCTTAATGCGGGAGTCGCGGGAGCAGTACTTC	TRBJ2-7	TRBV11-3	TRBD2	-
CASSLGETQYF	TGTGCCAGCAGCCTTGGAGAGACCCAGTACTTC	TRBJ2-5	TRBV6-5	-	-
CASSSVGRTSVAYEQYF	TGTGCCAGCAGCTCCGTGGGTCGGACCTCCGTAGCCTACGAGCAGTACTTC	TRBJ2-7	TRBV7-2	-	-
CASQQGNTEAFF	TGTGCCAGCCAGCAGGGGAACACTGAAGCTTTCTTT	TRBJ1-1	TRBV13	-	-
CASSLRSGGADEQYF	TGTGCCAGCAGCTTACGGTCGGGGGGGGCCGACGAGCAGTACTTC	TRBJ2-7	TRBV7-7	TRBD2	once
CASSMRITASGANVLTF	TGTGCCAGTAGTATGAGGATTACCGCCTCTGGGGCCAACGTCCTGACTTTC	TRBJ2-6	TRBV19	-	-
CASSSQGGGEQYF	TGTGCCAGTAGCTCACAGGGCGGTGGCGAGCAGTACTTC	TRBJ2-7	TRBV6-4	-	-
CSAKDSYEQYF	TGCAGTGCTAAAGACTCCTACGAGCAGTACTTC	TRBJ2-7	TRBV20-1	-	-
CASSLGGAKNIQYF	TGTGCCAGCAGCTTAGGGGGGGCCAAAAACATTCAGTACTTC	TRBJ2-4	TRBV13	-	few
CATRPGGYDTGELFF	TGTGCCACCCGCCCGGGGGGATACGACACCGGGGAGCTGTTTTTT	TRBJ2-2	TRBV6-5	TRBD2	-
CASSEAGGSPLHF	TGTGCCAGCAGTGAAGCGGGGGGGTCACCCCTCCACTTT	TRBJ1-6	TRBV6-1	-	-
CASSPPTRFDEQFF	TGTGCCAGCAGTCCGCCGACTAGATTTGATGAGCAGTTCTTC	TRBJ2-1	TRBV28	-	-
CSAREGRSWYF	TGCAGTGCTAGGGAGGGGAGAAGTTGGTACTTC	TRBJ2-7	TRBV20-1	-	-
CASSPPGQRNTIYF	TGTGCCAGCAGTCCCCCGGGTCAGAGAAACACCATATATTTT	TRBJ1-3	TRBV6-5	-	-
CASSQDESANYGYTF	TGTGCCAGCAGCCAAGATGAGTCGGCCAACTATGGCTACACCTTC	TRBJ1-2	TRBV4-2	-	-
CASSSTGSASTDTQYF	TGTGCCAGCAGCTCGACAGGGTCCGCTAGCACAGATACGCAGTATTTT	TRBJ2-3	TRBV7-3	TRBD1	-
CSVVDSLGPQHF	TGCAGCGTTGTTGACAGTCTAGGGCCCCAGCATTTT	TRBJ1-5	TRBV29-1	-	-
CASSLRYEQYF	TGTGCCAGCAGTCTGAGGTACGAGCAGTACTTC	TRBJ2-7	TRBV28	-	once
CASSTGSGAVAEAFF	TGCGCCAGCAGCACTGGATCGGGGGCGGTTGCTGAAGCTTTCTTT	TRBJ1-1	TRBV5-1	-	-
CASSRDRINEQFF	TGTGCCAGCAGCCGGGACAGGATCAATGAGCAGTTCTTC	TRBJ2-1	TRBV7-2	TRBD1	-
CSVVFWVGGTEAFF	TGCAGCGTTGTGTTTTGGGTGGGGGGCACTGAAGCTTTCTTT	TRBJ1-1	TRBV29-1	-	-
CASVFTQDTEAFF	TGTGCCAGCGTCTTTACTCAGGACACTGAAGCTTTCTTT	TRBJ1-1	TRBV12-3/TRBV12-4	-	-
CASTPQGGSRNEQYF	TGTGCCAGCACCCCTCAAGGCGGGAGTAGGAACGAGCAGTACTTC	TRBJ2-7	TRBV25-1	TRBD2	-
CATRDDREADLYEQYF	TGTGCCACCAGGGACGACAGGGAGGCGGACCTCTACGAGCAGTACTTC	TRBJ2-7	TRBV15	-	-
CASSIVGTGWSNQPQHF	TGTGCCAGTAGTATAGTAGGGACAGGATGGAGCAATCAGCCCCAGCATTTT	TRBJ1-5	TRBV19	TRBD1	-
CASRPLNPGETYEAFF	TGTGCCAGCCGACCTTTAAACCCAGGGGAGACTTATGAAGCTTTCTTT	TRBJ1-1	TRBV27	-	-
CASSRDRDYNEQFF	TGTGCCAGTAGTCGGGACAGAGACTACAATGAGCAGTTCTTC	TRBJ2-1	TRBV19	TRBD1	-
CASSERGGAGTQYF	TGCGCCAGCAGTGAGCGAGGGGGGGCGGGTACGCAGTATTTT	TRBJ2-3	TRBV10-1	-	-
CASRLLAGSASEQYF	TGTGCCAGCAGGTTACTAGCGGGGTCGGCCTCCGAGCAGTACTTC	TRBJ2-7	TRBV7-2	TRBD2	-
CASSLGQGAVQPQHF	TGTGCCAGCAGCTTAGGACAGGGGGCCGTACAGCCCCAGCATTTT	TRBJ1-5	TRBV7-2	TRBD1	-
CASSPQQGQVKEKLFF	TGTGCCAGCTCACCACAACAGGGGCAGGTCAAGGAAAAACTGTTTTTT	TRBJ1-4	TRBV18	TRBD1	-